This record covers a single TCR beta chain. Its antigen is as yet unknown. These data belong to a study of radiotherapy plus CTLA-4 blockade in lung cancer. V was clipped by 7 bases and J by 2 bases, with 7 bases between them. In germline, CDR1 is SGHVS, CDR2 FNYEAQ. There are 12 residues in the CDR3. Chemo-refractory metastatic non-small-cell lung cancer patients underwent focal radiation alongside CTLA-4 blockade with ipilimumab. Study-wide points: Early clone dynamics of blood T cells, plus interferon-beta, reportedly predicted response best. Blood-borne expansion of tumor-derived TCR clones followed radiotherapy plus ipilimumab.

Sequencing used immunoSEQ multiplex PCR; TCRdb keeps in-frame clones, though not all of them. The repertoire holds approximately 80,000 clones, with just under 75% as singletons. Sequenced material: peripheral blood, taken from a patient treated with radiotherapy plus ipilimumab. This receptor was obtained from a human donor with non-small cell lung cancer whose response to radiotherapy plus ipilimumab could not be evaluated. The gene calls are TRBV7-6 and TRBJ2-3, with D uncertain. The CDR3 loop is CASTSVTDTQYF. Written as DNA, the CDR3 is TGTGCCAGCACCTCGGTCACAGATACGCAGTATTTT.